This TCR beta chain was identified during a study of blood T cell repertoires in COVID-19 (dated by TCRdb to between 2020 and 2021). A note on the overall study: Samples covering the acute and convalescent phases of COVID-19 were provided by collaborators in the United States, Italy and Spain. The material from the prospective study consisted of cDNA or gDNA derived from T cells, B-cell-depleted T cells, or PBMCs. Deeply sampled blood TCRbeta repertoires from subjects exposed to, actively infected with, or recovered from COVID-19 were included in the dataset. The repertoires were made available in a free public database intended to serve as a resource for research on the immune response to SARS-CoV-2. Samples came from the ongoing ImmuneRACE study (first 160 participants) plus 1,254 subjects from 6 global collaborators. The sample metadata nearly always contained a de-identified subject ID, COVID-19 status, age in years and sex. Where available, HLA class I and class II types were taken from metadata supplied by the sample provider and were not determined by assay-based typing.

As for this clone: Its specific antigen is unknown. Base qualities are not at hand, and no much larger clone is one base apart.

Another Seattle source contributed samples from volunteer blood donors who had recovered from COVID-19. The collaborating institutions used their own protocols to collect whole blood in K2EDTA tubes. Collaborator samples were shipped for TCRbeta analysis as frozen whole blood, isolated PBMCs, or DNA extracted from either sample type. In the germline V gene, CDR1 corresponds to SGHTA and CDR2 to FQGTGA. Including cysteine and phenylalanine, the CDR3 has 13 amino acids. Only the CDR3 DNA is retained, 39 bases long and in frame from the first base. Trimming takes 2 bases from V and 1 base from J, and the germline ends sit 5 bases apart. The paper as a whole reports these results and caveats: How much clinical and demographic metadata was included differed by source and by participant, and the metadata was provided uncurated.

TCRbeta CDR3 regions were amplified from genomic DNA by means of the immunoSEQ Assay, a bias-controlled multiplex PCR. Per the original workflow: The number of nucleated cells in each sample was estimated from the amplification of reference gene primers within the assay. To quantify the absolute abundance of each unique TCRbeta CDR3 rearrangement, sequence reads were collapsed and filtered. For each sample, productive Simpson clonality was calculated by taking the square root of Simpson's diversity index across productive rearrangements. The table comes from immuneACCESS by way of TCRdb, which keeps in-frame sequences with V and J called. Part of the clones is missing from these tables; in studies checked, under half for an unresolved V gene and the rest for unknown reasons. Clone size and the V and J calls come from that table; the DNA yielded D and trimming. In this sample the table shows about 260,000 clones, about 87% of which occur a single time. The leading ten clones occupy less than 1.6% of the sample.

Sequencing input: peripheral blood. This TCR was recovered from a woman aged 40 to 49 who had recovered from COVID-19. Rearrangement joined TRBV7-3 to TRBJ1-2; there is no confident call for the D gene. The CDR3 sequence is CASSLGLNYGYTF. DNA sequence: TGTGCCAGCAGCTTAGGGCTTAACTATGGCTACACCTTC. The CDR3 plus the reference TRBV7-3 and TRBJ1-2 genes for the other parts give the full variable domain: GAGVSQTPSNKVTEKGKYVELRCDPISGHTALYWYRQSLGQGPEFLIYFQGTGAADDSGLPNDRFFAVRPEGSVSTLKIQRTERGDSAVYLCASSLGLNYGYTFGSGTRLTVV.